These T cell receptor beta chains were read from a single sample in a study of OX40 agonist ivuxolimab in advanced cancers. Profiling relied on immunoSEQ multiplex PCR, and the TCRdb table lists in-frame clones only, not all of them. The sample lists fewer than 80,000 clones; approximately 90% were seen once. Sample: CD4+ or CD8+ T cells sorted from blood, taken in a trial of the OX40 agonist ivuxolimab. The receptors here all came from an adult with an advanced solid tumor such as melanoma, head and neck, liver or kidney cancer. CDR3s include the opening cysteine and the closing phenylalanine or tryptophan. Fields, in order: clone size, J gene, D gene, V gene, CDR3 protein, CDR3 DNA. A D gene is named only where the DNA matches it firmly. Part of the rows lack a size; the others show once, few, many or a class for expanded clones.

abundance: NA
j_gene: TRBJ1-4
d_gene: NA
v_gene: TRBV4-3
CDR3aa: CASSQAPGQVLREKLFF
CDR3nt: TGCGCCAGCAGCCAAGCCCCCGGACAAGTTTTGCGGGAAAAACTGTTTTTT

abundance: NA
j_gene: TRBJ2-3
d_gene: TRBD2
v_gene: TRBV7-9
CDR3aa: CASSLSPAGEKDTQYF
CDR3nt: TGTGCCAGCAGCTTATCCCCAGCGGGAGAGAAAGATACGCAGTATTTT

abundance: NA
j_gene: TRBJ2-1
d_gene: NA
v_gene: TRBV7-8
CDR3aa: CASSSSTAGDNEQFF
CDR3nt: TGTGCCAGCAGCTCAAGTACGGCGGGCGATAATGAGCAGTTCTTC

abundance: NA
j_gene: TRBJ2-3
d_gene: NA
v_gene: TRBV6-5
CDR3aa: CASSYSAGENLFTQYF
CDR3nt: TGTGCCAGCAGTTACTCCGCAGGGGAGAACTTATTTACGCAGTATTTT

abundance: NA
j_gene: TRBJ2-2
d_gene: NA
v_gene: TRBV11-2
CDR3aa: CASSLDGNTGELFF
CDR3nt: TGTGCCAGCAGCTTAGATGGGAACACCGGGGAGCTGTTTTTT

abundance: NA
j_gene: TRBJ1-4
d_gene: NA
v_gene: TRBV6-1
CDR3aa: CASSELSPARNEKLFF
CDR3nt: TGTGCCAGCAGTGAACTGTCGCCAGCTAGGAATGAAAAACTGTTTTTT

abundance: NA
j_gene: TRBJ2-4
d_gene: NA
v_gene: TRBV19
CDR3aa: CASSIGDIQYF
CDR3nt: TGTGCCAGTAGTATAGGGGACATTCAGTACTTC

abundance: once
j_gene: TRBJ2-7
d_gene: TRBD2
v_gene: TRBV6-6
CDR3aa: CASSSGSGPYEQYF
CDR3nt: TGTGCCAGCAGTAGCGGGAGTGGGCCCTACGAGCAGTACTTC

abundance: NA
j_gene: TRBJ2-7
d_gene: TRBD2
v_gene: TRBV4-3
CDR3aa: CASSRDYSYEQYF
CDR3nt: TGCGCCAGCAGCCGGGACTACTCCTACGAGCAGTACTTC

abundance: NA
j_gene: TRBJ1-3
d_gene: TRBD1
v_gene: TRBV7-8
CDR3aa: CASIVGTAYSSGNTIYF
CDR3nt: TGTGCCAGCATCGTTGGGACAGCATACAGCTCTGGAAACACCATATATTTT

abundance: NA
j_gene: TRBJ1-1
d_gene: NA
v_gene: TRBV6-5
CDR3aa: CASLGTPHTEAFF
CDR3nt: TGTGCCAGCCTTGGCACTCCACACACTGAAGCTTTCTTT

abundance: NA
j_gene: TRBJ1-6
d_gene: NA
v_gene: TRBV27
CDR3aa: CASSYGIRNSPLHF
CDR3nt: TGTGCCAGCAGTTATGGCATTCGGAATTCACCCCTCCACTTT

abundance: NA
j_gene: TRBJ2-7
d_gene: NA
v_gene: TRBV19
CDR3aa: CASGTPGRDEQYF
CDR3nt: TGTGCCAGCGGGACACCCGGGCGGGACGAGCAGTACTTC

abundance: NA
j_gene: TRBJ2-5
d_gene: NA
v_gene: TRBV7-2
CDR3aa: CASSLVVGARETQYF
CDR3nt: TGTGCCAGCAGCTTAGTTGTGGGGGCACGGGAGACCCAGTACTTC

abundance: NA
j_gene: TRBJ1-6
d_gene: TRBD1
v_gene: TRBV27
CDR3aa: CASSADRVTSYNSPLHF
CDR3nt: TGTGCCAGCAGTGCAGACAGGGTAACCTCCTATAATTCACCCCTCCACTTT

abundance: NA
j_gene: TRBJ1-1
d_gene: NA
v_gene: TRBV4-1
CDR3aa: CASSQEYSMNTEAFF
CDR3nt: TGCGCCAGCAGCCAAGAGTATAGCATGAACACTGAAGCTTTCTTT

abundance: NA
j_gene: TRBJ2-7
d_gene: NA
v_gene: TRBV4-3
CDR3aa: CASSQGVASDEQYF
CDR3nt: TGCGCCAGCAGCCAGGGGGTCGCCAGTGACGAGCAGTACTTC

abundance: NA
j_gene: TRBJ2-7
d_gene: TRBD1
v_gene: TRBV7-3
CDR3aa: CASSLTGDSYEQYF
CDR3nt: TGTGCCAGCAGCTTAACCGGGGACAGCTACGAGCAGTACTTC

abundance: NA
j_gene: TRBJ2-1
d_gene: NA
v_gene: TRBV7-2
CDR3aa: CASSLGIEQFF
CDR3nt: TGTGCCAGCAGCTTAGGAATTGAGCAGTTCTTC

abundance: NA
j_gene: TRBJ1-1
d_gene: NA
v_gene: TRBV5-6
CDR3aa: CASSTTENTEAFF
CDR3nt: TGTGCCAGCAGCACCACAGAGAACACTGAAGCTTTCTTT

abundance: NA
j_gene: TRBJ2-7
d_gene: NA
v_gene: TRBV27
CDR3aa: CASSLAVDSSYEQYF
CDR3nt: TGTGCCAGCAGTTTGGCCGTGGACAGCTCCTACGAGCAGTACTTC

abundance: few
j_gene: TRBJ2-3
d_gene: NA
v_gene: TRBV10-3
CDR3aa: CAISEFEESDTQYF
CDR3nt: TGTGCCATCAGTGAGTTCGAGGAGTCAGATACGCAGTATTTT

abundance: NA
j_gene: TRBJ2-7
d_gene: NA
v_gene: TRBV9
CDR3aa: CASSPSRSYEQYF
CDR3nt: TGTGCCAGCAGCCCCTCTCGGTCCTACGAGCAGTACTTC

abundance: NA
j_gene: TRBJ2-1
d_gene: NA
v_gene: TRBV29-1
CDR3aa: CSVALGLTNEQFF
CDR3nt: TGCAGCGTTGCCTTGGGACTGACCAATGAGCAGTTCTTC

abundance: NA
j_gene: TRBJ1-1
d_gene: NA
v_gene: TRBV13
CDR3aa: CASSTTTEAFF
CDR3nt: TGTGCCAGCTCGACAACCACTGAAGCTTTCTTT

abundance: few
j_gene: TRBJ1-2
d_gene: TRBD1
v_gene: TRBV27
CDR3aa: CASSPGTGEYGYTF
CDR3nt: TGTGCCAGCAGTCCCGGGACAGGGGAGTATGGCTACACCTTC

abundance: NA
j_gene: TRBJ2-2
d_gene: NA
v_gene: TRBV5-6
CDR3aa: CASSSDSYAGELFF
CDR3nt: TGTGCCAGCAGCTCAGACTCCTATGCCGGGGAGCTGTTTTTT

abundance: NA
j_gene: TRBJ1-2
d_gene: TRBD1
v_gene: TRBV6-5
CDR3aa: CASSETGDYGYTF
CDR3nt: TGTGCCAGCAGTGAGACAGGGGACTATGGCTACACCTTC

abundance: NA
j_gene: TRBJ1-1
d_gene: NA
v_gene: TRBV11-2
CDR3aa: CASSLVAGFTEAFF
CDR3nt: TGTGCCAGCAGCTTAGTTGCGGGCTTCACTGAAGCTTTCTTT

abundance: NA
j_gene: TRBJ1-3
d_gene: TRBD1
v_gene: TRBV7-8
CDR3aa: CASSPRGPGRRSSGNTIYF
CDR3nt: TGTGCCAGCAGCCCAAGGGGGCCAGGACGGCGGAGCTCTGGAAACACCATATATTTT

abundance: once
j_gene: TRBJ2-1
d_gene: TRBD2
v_gene: TRBV7-8
CDR3aa: CASSSNSGPTYNEQFF
CDR3nt: TGTGCCAGCAGCTCCAATAGCGGGCCAACCTACAATGAGCAGTTCTTC

abundance: NA
j_gene: TRBJ2-3
d_gene: NA
v_gene: TRBV5-6
CDR3aa: CASSLDARPTTDTQYF
CDR3nt: TGTGCCAGCAGCTTGGACGCACGTCCCACGACAGATACGCAGTATTTT

abundance: once
j_gene: TRBJ2-7
d_gene: NA
v_gene: TRBV30
CDR3aa: CAWTTDTYEQYF
CDR3nt: TGTGCCTGGACGACAGACACCTACGAGCAGTACTTC

abundance: NA
j_gene: TRBJ1-1
d_gene: NA
v_gene: TRBV6-6
CDR3aa: CASSFNGQINTEAFF
CDR3nt: TGTGCCAGCAGCTTTAATGGACAGATCAACACTGAAGCTTTCTTT

abundance: NA
j_gene: TRBJ1-1
d_gene: NA
v_gene: TRBV18
CDR3aa: CASSPTRTRGVATEAFF
CDR3nt: TGTGCCAGCTCACCGACCAGGACGAGGGGGGTTGCCACTGAAGCTTTCTTT

abundance: NA
j_gene: TRBJ1-1
d_gene: NA
v_gene: TRBV7-8
CDR3aa: CASSLVRGMNTEAFF
CDR3nt: TGTGCCAGCAGCTTAGTGCGGGGGATGAACACTGAAGCTTTCTTT

abundance: NA
j_gene: TRBJ1-1
d_gene: NA
v_gene: TRBV6-5
CDR3aa: CASSYSDTEAFF
CDR3nt: TGTGCCAGCAGTTACTCCGACACTGAAGCTTTCTTT

abundance: NA
j_gene: TRBJ2-2
d_gene: NA
v_gene: TRBV9
CDR3aa: CASSVDGTGELFF
CDR3nt: TGTGCCAGCAGCGTAGACGGTACCGGGGAGCTGTTTTTT

abundance: once
j_gene: TRBJ2-1
d_gene: NA
v_gene: TRBV29-1
CDR3aa: CSVDKYNEQFF
CDR3nt: TGCAGCGTTGATAAGTACAATGAGCAGTTCTTC

abundance: NA
j_gene: TRBJ2-2
d_gene: NA
v_gene: TRBV19
CDR3aa: CASSILGDTGELFF
CDR3nt: TGTGCCAGTAGTATATTGGGAGACACCGGGGAGCTGTTTTTT

abundance: NA
j_gene: TRBJ2-2
d_gene: NA
v_gene: TRBV4-3
CDR3aa: CASSQRGPGELFF
CDR3nt: TGCGCCAGCAGCCAAAGGGGTCCCGGGGAGCTGTTTTTT

abundance: once
j_gene: TRBJ1-1
d_gene: NA
v_gene: TRBV5-6
CDR3aa: CASSSTVTEAFF
CDR3nt: TGTGCCAGCAGCTCGACAGTAACTGAAGCTTTCTTT

abundance: NA
j_gene: TRBJ2-3
d_gene: NA
v_gene: TRBV28
CDR3aa: CASSLSDSPQWYF
CDR3nt: TGTGCCAGCAGTTTATCCGACTCCCCTCAGTGGTATTTT

abundance: NA
j_gene: TRBJ2-3
d_gene: TRBD2
v_gene: TRBV7-8
CDR3aa: CASSSLAGITDTQYF
CDR3nt: TGTGCCAGCAGCTCACTAGCGGGGATCACAGATACGCAGTATTTT

abundance: NA
j_gene: TRBJ2-7
d_gene: NA
v_gene: TRBV4-1
CDR3aa: CASSRGVGGREQYF
CDR3nt: TGCGCCAGCAGCCGGGGAGTGGGCGGCCGCGAGCAGTACTTC